Given below is one TCR beta chain in context. Its antigen is unidentified. The data are from a study of CD8+ T cells in alopecia areata. The CDR3 loop spans 15 amino acids. Germline V gene data show CDR1 as SGHTA and CDR2 as FQGNSA. Trimming took off 5 bases at V and 5 bases at J, with 18 bases between the two ends. Sequencing relied on a cDNA template that was reverse transcribed from extracted RNA. Produced via immunoSEQ multiplex PCR; TCRdb's table is partial and in-frame only. Here the sample spans 110,000 or so clones, less than 80% being singletons. Broader study findings: Normal scalp had lower clonality than lesional scalp, with alopecia totalis/universalis lesions showing this most strongly.

V gene TRBV7-2 combines with J gene TRBJ1-1; D not resolved. Material: CD4+ T cells sorted from blood. This receptor was taken from a human donor in good health. The CDR3 is CASSPRPSGRTEAFF. For the CDR3, the DNA is TGTGCCAGCAGCCCAAGACCGTCGGGGAGGACTGAAGCTTTCTTT. The whole variable domain, filled in from reference TRBV7-2 and TRBJ1-1, reads GAGVSQSPSNKVTEKGKDVELRCDPISGHTALYWYRQSLGQGLEFLIYFQGNSAPDKSGLPSDRFSAERTGGSVSTLTIQRTQQEDSAVYLCASSPRPSGRTEAFFGQGTRLTVV.